The 13 T cell receptor beta chains below all came from one sample that was sequenced in a study of T-cell reconstitution after alpha-beta-depleted transplantation in children. For TCRbeta, the library was prepared with unique molecular identifiers. Using its own MiXCR run on the PCR reads, TCRdb lists one record per CDR3 protein. The table shows about 400,000 distinct CDR3 sequences, with about 20% occurring only once. This specimen was PBMCs from the stem cell graft donor, taken from the stem cell graft. All receptors come from a human donor who donated a stem cell graft to a child with acute myeloid leukemia.

The V and J genes are TRBV20-1 and TRBJ2-3; 9 bases are shared with TRBD2. There are 18 residues in the CDR3. Germline CDR1 and CDR2: DFQATT and SNEGSKA (reference sequence). V lost 3 bases and J lost 1; bases outside the gene matches: 14. The CDR3 here is CSASRPHSGRSGTDTQYF. The CDR3 coding sequence is TGCAGTGCTAGTAGGCCCCACAGCGGGAGGTCTGGCACAGATACGCAGTATTTT.

This clonotype was seen more than once but under ten times. J is TRBJ2-3 and V is TRBV7-8, with 9 positions matching TRBD1. This CDR3 region has 13 residues. J was trimmed by 3 bases and V by 6 bases; bases with no gene match: 1. Per germline, CDR1 SGHVS and CDR2 FQNEAQ. The CDR3: CASRGQGTDTQYF. The CDR3, as DNA: TGTGCCAGCAGGGGACAGGGTACAGATACGCAGTATTTT.

This chain links TRBV12-3 or TRBV12-4 with TRBJ2-7; the match to TRBD2 covers 8 bases. The CDR3 is 15 residues long. J gave up 5 bases and V 6 bases, and 12 bases lay outside the gene matches. In DNA form, the CDR3 reads TGTGCCAGCAGACGGCGAAGGGCGGGAGGCGACGAGCAGTACTTC. Translation gives CASRRRRAGGDEQYF.

The chain is built from TRBV7-2 and TRBJ2-7; 9 bases fit TRBD2. From germline, CDR1 is SGHTA and CDR2 FQGNSA. Unmatched junction bases numbered 8, after V lost 5 bases and J lost 6 bases. This CDR3 comprises 14 residues. The CDR3 nucleotides read TGTGCCAGCAGCGTATTAGCGGGAGCTTCCGAGCAGTACTTC. Amino acids: CASSVLAGASEQYF.

The V gene is TRBV24-1, the J gene TRBJ1-2, with TRBD1 as a possible D gene (6 bases). CDR1 and CDR2 from the germline V gene are KGHDR and SFDVKD. The CDR3 is 15 residues long. Trimming stripped 3 bases from V and 10 bases from J, with 20 bases between. The CDR3 protein is CATSDREQGSTYYTF. The DNA for the CDR3 is TGTGCCACCAGTGATCGAGAACAGGGCTCTACGTACTACACCTTC.

The chain combines TRBV28 with TRBJ2-5, with D perhaps given as TRBD1 or TRBD2 (5 bases each). Germline assignment: CDR1 MDHEN and CDR2 SYDVKM. V lost 6 bases to trimming and J lost 6 bases, with 17 bases between them. The CDR3 length is 14 residues. The DNA for the CDR3 is TGTGCCAGCAGGTCCACTAGGGGTAGAAAGACCCAGTACTTC. Amino acid sequence: CASRSTRGRKTQYF.

This clonotype was recorded a few times. In DNA form, the CDR3 reads TGCAGCGTTTGGACAGCCGGGGAGCTGTTTTTT. As protein: CSVWTAGELFF. The chain carries TRBV29-1 and TRBJ2-2; D may be TRBD1 (6 bases). CDR1 and CDR2 from the germline V gene are SQVTM and ANQGSEA. This CDR3 has 11 amino acids. The ends were cut back, 5 bases at V and 6 bases at J, with 7 bases in the middle.

This clonotype was counted between two and nine times. The genes are TRBV27 and TRBJ2-5; D gene ambiguous. CDR3 length: 9 residues. Deletions cut 10 bases from V and 3 bases from J, with 3 bases between. The V gene's germline CDR1 is MNHEY and CDR2 SMNVEV (reference sequence). The CDR3 loop reads CAKEETQYF. The CDR3 bases are TGTGCCAAAGAAGAGACCCAGTACTTC.

The chain has TRBV7-2 and TRBJ2-3, with TRBD1 identical over 10 bases. CDR1 and CDR2 from the germline V gene are SGHTA and FQGNSA. This CDR3 has 16 residues. The V and J ends lost 3 bases and 1 base, in that order; junction bases with no gene match: 4. CDR3 residues: CASSLKGTGGTDTQYF. The CDR3 coding sequence is TGTGCCAGCAGCTTGAAAGGGACAGGGGGCACAGATACGCAGTATTTT.

The chain is built from TRBV12-3 or TRBV12-4 and TRBJ2-3; no firm D call. This CDR3 spans 12 amino acids. Trimming shortened V by 7 bases and J by 9 bases, and 14 bases separated the two germline ends. This CDR3 reads CASTGPSKTQYF. The CDR3 DNA follows: TGTGCCAGCACTGGGCCCAGCAAAACGCAGTATTTT.

This clonotype appeared many times. V is TRBV20-1 and J is TRBJ2-5; D is undetermined. CDR1 is DFQATT, CDR2 SNEGSKA, per germline (reference sequence). The V and J ends lost 5 bases and 1 base respectively, with 20 bases between them. The CDR3 is made up of 16 amino acids. CDR3 protein: CSAPEAQIGVQETQYF. For the CDR3, the DNA is TGCAGTGCTCCCGAAGCCCAGATTGGGGTCCAAGAGACCCAGTACTTC.

In this sample, this clonotype turned up many times. The chain combines TRBV28 with TRBJ1-5; D is perhaps TRBD1 (6 bases). This CDR3 is 15 amino acids long. Between the trimmed V and J ends, which lost 3 bases and 3 bases, there was a span of 12 bases. Germline V gene lookup returns CDR1 MDHEN and CDR2 SYDVKM. This CDR3 is CASSLGGQANQPQHF. The CDR3 DNA reads TGTGCCAGCAGTTTGGGGGGGCAGGCCAATCAGCCCCAGCATTTT.

The genes are TRBV15 and TRBJ2-5, with D maybe TRBD2 (6 bases). Germline V gene data show CDR1 as LNHNV and CDR2 as YYDKDF (reference sequence). CDR3 length: 15 amino acids. V lost 1 base and J lost 4, with 13 bases in between. This CDR3 reads CATSRGGGHRETQYF. DNA of the CDR3: TGTGCCACCAGCAGAGGCGGAGGGCATCGAGAGACCCAGTACTTC.